One sample yielded the 18 T cell receptor beta chains listed below, sequenced in a study of OX40 agonist ivuxolimab in advanced cancers. Measured with immunoSEQ multiplex PCR; TCRdb has only the in-frame clones, and not every one. This table holds approximately 50,000 clones, approximately 91% found once. The sequences come from CD4+ or CD8+ T cells sorted from blood, collected in a trial of the OX40 agonist ivuxolimab. The origin of the receptors is an adult with an advanced solid tumor such as melanoma, head and neck, liver or kidney cancer.

The chain joins TRBV10-2 to TRBJ2-3, with a weak D call TRBD2 (5 bases). CDR1 WSHSY and CDR2 SAAADI come from the germline V gene. This CDR3 region has 11 residues. The V end lost 8 bases, the J end lost 5 bases, and 8 bases lay between the germline ends. CDR3 residues: CASGSQDTQYF. The CDR3, as DNA: TGCGCCAGCGGGAGCCAAGATACGCAGTATTTT.

This clone was recorded once. The chain recombines TRBV7-9 with TRBJ2-1; 8 bases agree with TRBD2. The CDR3 totals 15 residues. Looked up from germline, CDR1 is SEHNR and CDR2 is FQNEAQ (reference sequence). Germline trimming cut 5 bases from V and 2 bases from J; bases unmatched to any gene: 5. The CDR3 DNA follows: TGTGCCAGCAGCCTCACTAGCGGACCCTACAATGAGCAGTTCTTC. This translates into CASSLTSGPYNEQFF.

The CDR3 sequence is CASSFGRTYEQYF. The DNA of the CDR3 is TGTGCCAGTAGTTTCGGCAGGACCTACGAGCAGTACTTC. This chain connects TRBV19 to TRBJ2-7; D call uncertain. CDR1 is LNHDA and CDR2 is SQIVND in the germline V gene (reference sequence). Trimming cost V 5 bases and J 2 bases, with 10 bases left between them. CDR3 length: 13 amino acids.

The chain combines TRBV7-8 with TRBJ2-3, with D possibly TRBD1 on 5 matching bases. This CDR3 has 14 amino acids. Trimming cost V 2 bases and J 2 bases, with 8 bases left between them. CDR1 is SGHVS and CDR2 is FQNEAQ in the germline V gene. CDR3 coding DNA: TGTGCCAGCAGCTTACCAGGGCTCACAGATACGCAGTATTTT. Encoded protein: CASSLPGLTDTQYF.

The genes are TRBV9 and TRBJ2-7, with a possible D match to TRBD1 (6 bases). Germline V lookup: CDR1 SGDLS, CDR2 YYNGEE. V gave up 1 base and J gave up 4 bases, with 21 bases separating them. The CDR3 loop spans 17 amino acids. The CDR3 reads CASSVTPLRGRGYEQYF. CDR3 nucleotides: TGTGCCAGCAGCGTAACCCCCTTAAGGGGCAGGGGTTACGAGCAGTACTTC. The full variable domain, in which reference TRBV9 and TRBJ2-7 provide the parts outside the CDR3, is DSGVTQTPKHLITATGQRVTLRCSPRSGDLSVYWYQQSLDQGLQFLIQYYNGEERAKGNILERFSAQQFPDLHSELNLSSLELGDSALYFCASSVTPLRGRGYEQYFGPGTRLTVT.

The CDR3 here is CASSLGLAGTDTQYF. In DNA, the CDR3 is TGTGCCAGCAGTTTGGGTCTAGCGGGCACAGATACGCAGTATTTT. V usage is TRBV6-5 and J usage is TRBJ2-3, with 7 bases fitting TRBD2. The CDR3 spans 15 residues. Per the germline V gene, CDR1 is MNHEY and CDR2 is SVGAGI. The V and J ends lost 4 bases and 1 base, in that order; junction bases with no gene match: 5.

As to this clone: This same CDR3 is encoded by further DNA sequences in the sample. This chain joins TRBV4-2 and TRBJ2-2; TRBD2 matches at 8 bases. Germline V gene lookup returns CDR1 LGHNA and CDR2 YNFKEQ. The CDR3 length is 15 residues. V gave up 4 bases and J gave up 8 bases; unmatched junction bases: 9. The CDR3 nucleotides are TGTGCCAGCAGCCTTTGGACTAGCAGCACTGGGGAGCTGTTTTTT. Its translation is CASSLWTSSTGELFF.

The rearrangement uses TRBV4-3 and TRBJ2-3; TRBD2 is a possible D gene (5 bases). CDR1 LGHNA and CDR2 YSLEER come from the germline V gene. The ends were cut back, 1 base at V and 0 bases at J, with 11 bases in the middle. This CDR3 comprises 16 residues. For the CDR3, the DNA is TGCGCCAGCAGCCAAGGAGGGAGAGAAAGCACAGATACGCAGTATTTT. Residues: CASSQGGRESTDTQYF.

With respect to this clone: This CDR3 is missing its conserved last phenylalanine or tryptophan, likely due to a read error. The chain employs TRBV7-2 and TRBJ2-7, with D perhaps being TRBD1 or TRBD2 (5 bases each). The V end lost 1 base, the J end lost 6 bases, and 16 bases lay between the germline ends. Per germline, CDR1 SGHTA and CDR2 FQGNSA. The CDR3 contains 15 residues. This chain's CDR3 is CASSLGWDGISEQYL. CDR3 DNA sequence: TGTGCCAGCAGCTTAGGGTGGGACGGGATATCCGAGCAGTACCTC.

The chain joins TRBV28 to TRBJ1-2; TRBD1 aligns across 7 bases. The CDR3 loop spans 16 amino acids. The germline V gene encodes CDR1 MDHEN and CDR2 SYDVKM. The V gene end was trimmed by 6 bases and the J gene end by 3 bases; junction bases not matched to a gene: 13. In DNA, the CDR3 is TGTGCCAGCAGCCAGTTGACCCGGACAGGCTACTATGGCTACACCTTC. Translated, it gives CASSQLTRTGYYGYTF.

V and J are TRBV7-9 and TRBJ2-5; D call uncertain. The germline V gene has CDR1 SEHNR and CDR2 FQNEAQ (reference sequence). There are 11 residues in the CDR3. Trimming shortened V by 2 bases and J by 5 bases, and 3 bases separated the two germline ends. The CDR3 spells CASSLMETQYF. In nucleotides, the CDR3 is TGTGCCAGCAGCTTAATGGAGACCCAGTACTTC.

The CDR3 loop reads CASRTGGAETQYF. CDR3 nucleotides: TGTGCCAGCAGAACAGGGGGCGCGGAGACCCAGTACTTC. The gene calls are TRBV28 and TRBJ2-5; TRBD1 matches at 9 bases. The V gene's germline CDR1 is MDHEN and CDR2 SYDVKM. The V segment lost 6 bases and the J segment 5 bases; nucleotides outside the gene matches: 4. CDR3 length equals 13 residues.

V gene TRBV6-6 combines with J gene TRBJ1-4; 8 bases line up with TRBD1. This CDR3 comprises 15 residues. CDR1 MNHNY and CDR2 SVGAGI come from the germline V gene (reference sequence). V shed 7 bases, J shed 3 bases, and the junction held 7 bases outside the gene matches. The DNA for the CDR3 is TGTGCCAGCAAGCCCAGGGGGCCATCTAATGAAAAACTGTTTTTT. Residues: CASKPRGPSNEKLFF.

The rearrangement links TRBV15 to TRBJ1-5; TRBD1 is a possible D gene (6 bases). This CDR3 has 15 amino acids. The germline gives CDR1 LNHNV, CDR2 YYDKDF (reference sequence). V was pared by 5 bases and J by 5 bases, with 16 bases between. This CDR3 is CATSLTGGSDQPQHF. CDR3 DNA: TGTGCCACCAGCCTGACAGGAGGGTCCGATCAGCCCCAGCATTTT.

The gene calls are TRBV19 and TRBJ2-7, with D hard to call. Germline CDR1 and CDR2: LNHDA and SQIVND (reference sequence). The V and J ends lost 4 bases and 6 bases respectively, with 13 bases between them. CDR3 length equals 13 residues. CDR3 in amino acids: CASSRKGIGEQYF. Written as DNA, the CDR3 is TGTGCCAGTAGTAGAAAAGGAATTGGCGAGCAGTACTTC.

The J gene is TRBJ2-1, the V gene TRBV18; D ambiguous. Per germline, CDR1 KGHSH and CDR2 LQKENI. This CDR3 spans 13 amino acids. Trimming took 3 bases from V and 4 from J, leaving 7 bases between them. CDR3 in amino acids: CASSPVRYNEQFF. DNA of the CDR3: TGTGCCAGCTCACCCGTAAGGTACAATGAGCAGTTCTTC.

The V call is TRBV5-6, the J call TRBJ2-7; 9 bases agree with TRBD1. Germline assignment: CDR1 SGHDT and CDR2 YYEEEE. CDR3 length: 15 residues. The V and J ends lost 2 bases and 4 bases, in that order; junction bases with no gene match: 7. The CDR3 is CASSFPGTGLYEQYF. In DNA, the CDR3 is TGTGCCAGCAGCTTCCCCGGGACAGGGCTGTACGAGCAGTACTTC. Full variable domain (outside the CDR3, taken from reference TRBV5-6 and TRBJ2-7): DAGVTQSPTHLIKTRGQQVTLRCSPKSGHDTVSWYQQALGQGPQFIFQYYEEEERQRGNFPDRFSGHQFPNYSSELNVNALLLGDSALYLCASSFPGTGLYEQYFGPGTRLTVT.

The chain combines TRBV6-5 with TRBJ2-6; D possibly corresponds to TRBD1 (6 bases). The CDR3 consists of 15 residues. Germline CDR1 reads MNHEY; CDR2 reads SVGAGI. V dropped 2 bases and J dropped 4 bases, with 9 bases sitting between them. The CDR3 DNA follows: TGTGCCAGCAGTTACGGGGGCGTAGGGGCCAACGTCCTGACTTTC. Translated, it gives CASSYGGVGANVLTF.